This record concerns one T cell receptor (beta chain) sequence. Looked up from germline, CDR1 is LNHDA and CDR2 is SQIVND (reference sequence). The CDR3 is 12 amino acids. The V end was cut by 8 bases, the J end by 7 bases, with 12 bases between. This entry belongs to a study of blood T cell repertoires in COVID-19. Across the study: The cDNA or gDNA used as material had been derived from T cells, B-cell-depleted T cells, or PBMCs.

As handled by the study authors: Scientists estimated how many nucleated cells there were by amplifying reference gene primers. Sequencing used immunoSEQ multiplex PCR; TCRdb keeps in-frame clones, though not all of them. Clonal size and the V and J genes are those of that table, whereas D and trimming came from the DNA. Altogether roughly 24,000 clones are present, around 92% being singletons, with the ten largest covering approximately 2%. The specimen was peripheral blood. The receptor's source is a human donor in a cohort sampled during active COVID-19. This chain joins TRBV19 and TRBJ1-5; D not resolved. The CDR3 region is CASGGQSQPQHF. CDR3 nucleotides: TGTGCCAGTGGCGGGCAGTCCCAGCCCCAGCATTTT.